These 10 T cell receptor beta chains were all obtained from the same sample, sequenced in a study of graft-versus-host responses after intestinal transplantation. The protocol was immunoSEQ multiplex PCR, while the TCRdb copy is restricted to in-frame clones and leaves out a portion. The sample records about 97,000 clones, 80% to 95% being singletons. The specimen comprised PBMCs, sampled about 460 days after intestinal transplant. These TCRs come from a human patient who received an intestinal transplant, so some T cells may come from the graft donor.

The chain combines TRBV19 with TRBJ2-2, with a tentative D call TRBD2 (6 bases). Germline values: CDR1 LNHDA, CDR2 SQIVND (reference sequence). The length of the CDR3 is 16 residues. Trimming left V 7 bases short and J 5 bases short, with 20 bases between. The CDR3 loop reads CASIGRASAWTGELFF. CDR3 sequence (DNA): TGTGCCAGTATAGGTCGGGCTAGCGCTTGGACCGGGGAGCTGTTTTTT. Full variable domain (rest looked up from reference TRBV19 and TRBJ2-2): DGGITQSPKYLFRKEGQNVTLSCEQNLNHDAMYWYRQDPGQGLRLIYYSQIVNDFQKGDIAEGYSVSREKKESFPLTVTSAQKNPTAFYLCASIGRASAWTGELFFGEGSRLTVL.

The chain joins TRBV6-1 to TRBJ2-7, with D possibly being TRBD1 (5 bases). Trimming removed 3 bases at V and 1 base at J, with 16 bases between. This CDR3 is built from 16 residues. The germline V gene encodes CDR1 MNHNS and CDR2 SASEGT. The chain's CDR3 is CASSDPHRTGSYEQYF. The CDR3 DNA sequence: TGTGCCAGCAGTGATCCTCACCGCACAGGTTCCTACGAGCAGTACTTC.

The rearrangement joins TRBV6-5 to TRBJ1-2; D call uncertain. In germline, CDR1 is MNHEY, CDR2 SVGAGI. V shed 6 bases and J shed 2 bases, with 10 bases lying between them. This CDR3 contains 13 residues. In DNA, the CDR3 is TGTGCCAGCAGGACGGACCAAAACTATGGCTACACCTTC. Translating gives CASRTDQNYGYTF.

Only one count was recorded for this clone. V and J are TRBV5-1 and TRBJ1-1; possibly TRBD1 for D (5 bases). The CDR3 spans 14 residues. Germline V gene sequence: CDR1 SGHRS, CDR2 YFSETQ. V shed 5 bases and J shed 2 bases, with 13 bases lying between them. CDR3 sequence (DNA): TGCGCCAGCAGACCCCCCGGGGGAAACACTGAAGCTTTCTTT. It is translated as CASRPPGGNTEAFF. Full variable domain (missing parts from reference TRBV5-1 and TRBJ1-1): KAGVTQTPRYLIKTRGQQVTLSCSPISGHRSVSWYQQTPGQGLQFLFEYFSETQRNKGNFPGRFSGRQFSNSRSEMNVSTLELGDSALYLCASRPPGGNTEAFFGQGTRLTVV.

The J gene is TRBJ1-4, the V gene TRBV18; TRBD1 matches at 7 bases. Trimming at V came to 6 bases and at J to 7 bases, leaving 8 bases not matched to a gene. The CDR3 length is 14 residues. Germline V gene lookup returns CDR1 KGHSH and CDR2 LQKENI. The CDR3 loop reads CASSIRDSSEKLFF. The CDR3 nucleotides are TGTGCCAGCTCGATCCGGGACAGTAGTGAAAAACTGTTTTTT.

CDR3 DNA sequence: TGTGCCAGCAACTCCGGAAGTTCACCCCTCCACTTT. As protein: CASNSGSSPLHF. J is TRBJ1-6 and V is TRBV6-5; D is unresolved. Trimming removed 7 bases from V and 9 bases from J, with 10 bases in between. This CDR3 comprises 12 residues. Looked up from germline, CDR1 is MNHEY and CDR2 is SVGAGI.

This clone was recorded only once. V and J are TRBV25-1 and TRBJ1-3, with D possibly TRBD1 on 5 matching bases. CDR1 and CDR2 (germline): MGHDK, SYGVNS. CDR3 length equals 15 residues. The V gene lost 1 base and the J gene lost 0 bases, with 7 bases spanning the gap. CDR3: CASSELGDSGNTIYF. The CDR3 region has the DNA TGTGCCAGCAGTGAATTGGGGGACTCTGGAAACACCATATATTTT.

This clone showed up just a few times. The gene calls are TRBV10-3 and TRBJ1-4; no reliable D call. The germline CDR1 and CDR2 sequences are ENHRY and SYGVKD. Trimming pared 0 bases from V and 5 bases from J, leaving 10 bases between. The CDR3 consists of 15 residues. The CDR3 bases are TGTGCCATCAGTGAGTCGATCACCGAGAATGAAAAACTGTTTTTT. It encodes CAISESITENEKLFF.

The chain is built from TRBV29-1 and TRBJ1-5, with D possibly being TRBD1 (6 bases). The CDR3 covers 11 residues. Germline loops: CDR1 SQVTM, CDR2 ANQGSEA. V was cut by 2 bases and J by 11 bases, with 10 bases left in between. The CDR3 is CSVERGGTQHF. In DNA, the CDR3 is TGCAGCGTTGAACGTGGGGGCACCCAGCATTTT.

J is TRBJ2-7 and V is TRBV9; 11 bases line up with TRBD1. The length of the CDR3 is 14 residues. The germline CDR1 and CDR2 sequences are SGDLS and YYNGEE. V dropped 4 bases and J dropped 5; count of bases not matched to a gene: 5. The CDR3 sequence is CASSTRDRGDEQYF. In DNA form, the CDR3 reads TGTGCCAGCAGCACCCGGGACAGGGGGGACGAGCAGTACTTC.